This T cell receptor beta chain was identified in a study of cytomegalovirus exposure and HLA in healthy donors. Using immunoSEQ multiplex PCR, the repertoire was profiled, and TCRdb retains in-frame clones only, with some absent. Among roughly 150,000 clones, roughly 90% were seen once, and the ten largest hold about a tenth. CDR1 is SGHKS, CDR2 YYEKEE, per germline (reference sequence). J gave up 4 bases and V 4 bases, and 8 bases lay outside the gene matches. CDR3 size: 15 residues. What was sequenced was PBMCs. This TCR derives from a woman aged 18-35 years in good health and CMV-seropositive. The chain has TRBV5-5 and TRBJ1-1, with 9 bases lining up with TRBD1. This CDR3 is CASSTGTGKSTEAFF. In DNA form, the CDR3 reads TGTGCCAGCAGCACCGGGACAGGGAAAAGCACTGAAGCTTTCTTT.